The 23 T cell receptor beta chains listed next were all sequenced from one sample in a study of blood T cell repertoires in COVID-19 (dated by TCRdb to the early 2020s). Libraries were built with the immunoSEQ multiplex PCR assay. What TCRdb holds here is the immuneACCESS table cut down to in-frame rearrangements. Part of the clones is not present; checked against another copy, under half of the missing clones reflect an unresolved V gene, and the others are unexplained. This sample has about 80,000 clones in its table, and around 88% of those were observed once. 6% to 7.5% of the sample is in the top ten clones. The sequenced sample was peripheral blood. Receptor source: a woman older than 75 with acute or convalescent COVID-19.

For the CDR3, the DNA is TGCAGCGTCCGGGGGGGTAGCTCCTACGAGCAGTACTTC. Protein product: CSVRGGSSYEQYF. The chain joins TRBV29-1 to TRBJ2-7; 8 positions agree with TRBD2. CDR3 size: 13 residues. V shed 6 bases and J 0 bases; nucleotides not matched to a gene: 4. In germline, CDR1 is SQVTM, CDR2 ANQGSEA.

This chain connects TRBV30 to TRBJ2-5; D unclear. Trimming left V 0 bases short and J 1 base short, with 18 bases between. The CDR3 extends over 17 amino acids. Germline CDR1 is GTSNPN and CDR2 is SVGIG (reference sequence). The CDR3 is CAWSVRSRLERQETQYF. CDR3 DNA sequence: TGTGCCTGGAGTGTAAGGTCCCGGCTAGAGCGCCAAGAGACCCAGTACTTC.

V gene TRBV2 combines with J gene TRBJ1-5; 7 bases fit TRBD1. The CDR3 runs to 14 residues. Germline V gene sequence: CDR1 SNHLY, CDR2 FYNNEI. With 4 bases clipped from V and 5 bases from J, the junction kept 5 bases outside the gene matches. The CDR3 bases are TGTGCCAGCAGTGGGACAGGACAACATCAGCCCCAGCATTTT. As protein: CASSGTGQHQPQHF.

The chain links TRBV10-3 to TRBJ2-2, with TRBD1 identical over 7 bases. The J segment lost 5 bases and the V segment lost 11 bases, leaving 5 bases of the junction unmatched. This CDR3 has 12 amino acids. CDR1 is ENHRY and CDR2 is SYGVKD in the germline V gene. As DNA, the CDR3 is TGTGCCGCGACAGGGTCAACCGGGGAGCTGTTTTTT. Amino acid sequence: CAATGSTGELFF.

This chain uses TRBV4-1 with TRBJ1-1, with D possibly matching TRBD1 (5 bases). Germline-derived CDR1 and CDR2 are MGHRA and YSYEKL. Trimming removed 3 bases at V and 2 bases at J, with 19 bases between. The CDR3 totals 17 residues. CDR3 sequence: CASSHPPLLQGNTEAFF. The CDR3 nucleotides are TGCGCCAGCAGCCACCCACCCCTCCTGCAGGGCAACACTGAAGCTTTCTTT.

This chain uses TRBV20-1 with TRBJ1-4; the match to TRBD1 covers 7 bases. V lost 3 bases and J lost 7; bases outside the gene matches: 8. The germline V gene encodes CDR1 DFQATT and CDR2 SNEGSKA (reference sequence). CDR3 length equals 14 residues. In nucleotides, the CDR3 is TGCAGTGCTAGTCTTGTCAGGGGGGTTGAAAAACTGTTTTTT. Protein: CSASLVRGVEKLFF.

The rearrangement uses TRBV9 and TRBJ2-1, with 9 bases that match TRBD2. CDR1 is SGDLS, CDR2 YYNGEE, per germline. CDR3 size: 15 residues. V gave up 0 bases and J gave up 8 bases; unmatched junction bases: 6. CDR3 region: CASSVELAGSHEQFF. The CDR3 bases are TGTGCCAGCAGCGTAGAGCTAGCGGGGTCCCATGAGCAGTTCTTC.

The chain employs TRBV5-1 and TRBJ1-1; a possible D gene is TRBD1 (5 bases). The V gene's germline CDR1 is SGHRS and CDR2 YFSETQ. Between the trimmed V and J ends, which lost 3 bases and 1 base, there was a span of 13 bases. This CDR3 is 15 amino acids long. The DNA for the CDR3 is TGCGCCAGCAGCTCCAACCCAGGGCCGAACACTGAAGCTTTCTTT. Its translation is CASSSNPGPNTEAFF.

This clone was found a few times. The chain carries TRBV5-1 and TRBJ1-1; TRBD1 matches at 7 bases. Germline V gives CDR1 SGHRS, CDR2 YFSETQ. V was pared by 3 bases and J by 1 base, with 3 bases of the junction left unmatched. This CDR3 has 14 amino acids. This CDR3 reads CASSSGTANTEAFF. DNA of the CDR3: TGCGCCAGCAGCTCCGGGACAGCGAACACTGAAGCTTTCTTT.

This chain links TRBV9 with TRBJ1-2, with TRBD1 identical over 8 bases. The CDR3 totals 13 residues. The V gene end was trimmed by 1 base and the J gene end by 8 bases; junction bases not matched to a gene: 4. In germline, CDR1 is SGDLS, CDR2 YYNGEE. The chain's CDR3 is CASSVTTGGGYTF. The CDR3, as DNA: TGTGCCAGCAGCGTAACCACAGGGGGAGGCTACACCTTC. Looking up the rest from reference TRBV9 and TRBJ1-2 gives the full variable domain: DSGVTQTPKHLITATGQRVTLRCSPRSGDLSVYWYQQSLDQGLQFLIQYYNGEERAKGNILERFSAQQFPDLHSELNLSSLELGDSALYFCASSVTTGGGYTFGSGTRLTVV.

This chain uses TRBV6-2 or TRBV6-3 with TRBJ2-1; D gene unclear. The CDR3 loop spans 13 amino acids. V lost 6 bases to trimming and J lost 5 bases, with 11 bases between them. Germline CDR1 and CDR2: MNHEY and SVGEGT. The CDR3 sequence: CASSPLRDNEQFF. The CDR3 DNA reads TGTGCCAGCAGCCCCCTACGGGACAATGAGCAGTTCTTC.

The rearrangement uses TRBV7-8 and TRBJ2-4, with D perhaps TRBD1 (5 bases). Looked up from germline, CDR1 is SGHVS and CDR2 is FQNEAQ. Trimming stripped 4 bases from V and 0 bases from J, with 10 bases between. The CDR3 is 15 amino acids. DNA of the CDR3: TGTGCCAGCAGCTCCGCGACAGCAGCCAAAAACATTCAGTACTTC. Translating gives CASSSATAAKNIQYF.

The chain has TRBV29-1 and TRBJ1-3; D not certain. The germline gives CDR1 SQVTM, CDR2 ANQGSEA. The CDR3 contains 14 residues. Deletions cut 1 base from V and 2 bases from J, with 9 bases between. The CDR3 DNA reads as TGCAGCGTTGAAGCGGGGTCTACTGGAAACACCATATATTTT. Translation: CSVEAGSTGNTIYF. Based on the CDR3 plus reference TRBV29-1 and TRBJ1-3, the full variable domain is SAVISQKPSRDICQRGTSLTIQCQVDSQVTMMFWYRQQPGQSLTLIATANQGSEATYESGFVIDKFPISRPNLTFSTLTVSNMSPEDSSIYLCSVEAGSTGNTIYFGEGSWLTVV.

In its sample, this clone was seen a few times. DNA of the CDR3: TGTGCCACCAGCAGAGAACAGGCTAATTCACCCCTCCACTTT. Residues: CATSREQANSPLHF. V gene TRBV15 combines with J gene TRBJ1-6; D is perhaps TRBD1 (5 bases). This CDR3 spans 14 amino acids. The V gene's germline CDR1 is LNHNV and CDR2 YYDKDF (reference sequence). The ends were cut back, 0 bases at V and 6 bases at J, with 6 bases in the middle. The variable domain in full, with the rest retrieved from reference TRBV15 and TRBJ1-6, is DAMVIQNPRYQVTQFGKPVTLSCSQTLNHNVMYWYQQKSSQAPKLLFHYYDKDFNNEADTPDNFQSRRPNTSFCFLDIRSPGLGDTAMYLCATSREQANSPLHFGNGTRLTVT.

The rearrangement joins TRBV2 to TRBJ1-5; D remains ambiguous. The V and J ends lost 2 bases and 2 bases respectively, with 13 bases between them. This CDR3 is 16 amino acids long. Germline CDR1 and CDR2: SNHLY and FYNNEI. The CDR3 DNA is TGTGCCAGCAGTGAAAAGCCGAACCGGGGCAATCAGCCCCAGCATTTT. It specifies CASSEKPNRGNQPQHF.

This rearrangement joins TRBV18 to TRBJ2-5, with D possibly being TRBD2 (6 bases). Per germline, CDR1 KGHSH and CDR2 LQKENI. The CDR3 spans 14 residues. V was pared by 3 bases and J by 2 bases, with 10 bases between. CDR3 coding DNA: TGTGCCAGCTCACCCCAGCGGGCGCAAGAGACCCAGTACTTC. Translated, it gives CASSPQRAQETQYF.

Worth noting for this clone: The junction departs from the called germline gene at one end, perhaps through a read error. The rearrangement uses TRBV7-7 and TRBJ2-1, with 11 bases matching TRBD1. The CDR3 is made up of 15 amino acids. The germline V gene has CDR1 SSHAT and CDR2 FNYEAQ (reference sequence). The CDR3 region is CASSSGTGGNNEQFF. The CDR3 region has the DNA TGTGCTAGCAGCTCGGGGACAGGGGGGAACAATGAGCAGTTCTTC.

The chain combines TRBV7-2 with TRBJ1-1; D is unresolved. The length of the CDR3 is 16 residues. V dropped 2 bases and J dropped 0 bases, with 13 bases sitting between them. Germline values: CDR1 SGHTA, CDR2 FQGNSA. The CDR3 DNA is TGTGCCAGCAGCTTATGGGCGCCAGAGCTGAACACTGAAGCTTTCTTT. The encoded protein is CASSLWAPELNTEAFF. The complete variable domain, with remaining parts taken from reference TRBV7-2 and TRBJ1-1, reads GAGVSQSPSNKVTEKGKDVELRCDPISGHTALYWYRQSLGQGLEFLIYFQGNSAPDKSGLPSDRFSAERTGGSVSTLTIQRTQQEDSAVYLCASSLWAPELNTEAFFGQGTRLTVV.

The rearrangement uses TRBV5-6 and TRBJ2-7, with a possible D match to TRBD1 (6 bases). The CDR3 covers 15 residues. V was shortened by 3 bases and J by 7 bases, with 20 bases between the two germline ends. CDR1 SGHDT and CDR2 YYEEEE come from the germline V gene. CDR3 sequence reads: CASSSLGASDAEQYF. DNA of the CDR3: TGTGCCAGCAGCTCATTGGGGGCCTCAGACGCAGAGCAGTACTTC.

The CDR3: CASSEAGGGNEKLFF. For the CDR3, the DNA is TGTGCCAGCAGTGAAGCTGGGGGCGGTAATGAAAAACTGTTTTTT. V is TRBV6-1 and J is TRBJ1-4; D is possibly TRBD1 (6 bases). This CDR3 spans 15 amino acids. Germline V CDR1 and CDR2: MNHNS, SASEGT. Between the trimmed V and J ends, which lost 0 bases and 4 bases, there was a span of 9 bases.

The chain uses TRBV6-5 and TRBJ1-1; 8 nucleotides agree with TRBD1. With V trimmed by 6 bases and J by 5 bases, 2 bases remained unmatched. This CDR3 spans 12 amino acids. The germline V gene encodes CDR1 MNHEY and CDR2 SVGAGI. As DNA, the CDR3 is TGTGCCAGCAGGGACAGGGCAACTGAAGCTTTCTTT. Encoded protein: CASRDRATEAFF.

CDR3 loop: CAVQGGGYTF. CDR3 DNA: TGTGCCGTACAGGGTGGTGGCTACACCTTC. This rearrangement joins TRBV6-6 to TRBJ1-2, with D possibly being TRBD1 (6 bases). Trimming took 11 bases from V and 7 from J, leaving 11 bases between them. Germline V gives CDR1 MNHNY, CDR2 SVGAGI (reference sequence). This CDR3 is built from 10 residues.

This chain links TRBV7-3 with TRBJ2-5; TRBD2 aligns across 8 bases. J lost 2 bases, V lost 3 bases, and 2 bases had no gene match. The CDR3 covers 14 residues. The germline gives CDR1 SGHTA, CDR2 FQGTGA. As DNA, the CDR3 is TGTGCCAGCAGCTTGCAGCGGGGGCAAGAGACCCAGTACTTC. Encoded protein: CASSLQRGQETQYF. Combining the CDR3 with reference TRBV7-3 and TRBJ2-5 gives the whole variable domain GAGVSQTPSNKVTEKGKYVELRCDPISGHTALYWYRQSLGQGPEFLIYFQGTGAADDSGLPNDRFFAVRPEGSVSTLKIQRTERGDSAVYLCASSLQRGQETQYFGPGTRLLVL.